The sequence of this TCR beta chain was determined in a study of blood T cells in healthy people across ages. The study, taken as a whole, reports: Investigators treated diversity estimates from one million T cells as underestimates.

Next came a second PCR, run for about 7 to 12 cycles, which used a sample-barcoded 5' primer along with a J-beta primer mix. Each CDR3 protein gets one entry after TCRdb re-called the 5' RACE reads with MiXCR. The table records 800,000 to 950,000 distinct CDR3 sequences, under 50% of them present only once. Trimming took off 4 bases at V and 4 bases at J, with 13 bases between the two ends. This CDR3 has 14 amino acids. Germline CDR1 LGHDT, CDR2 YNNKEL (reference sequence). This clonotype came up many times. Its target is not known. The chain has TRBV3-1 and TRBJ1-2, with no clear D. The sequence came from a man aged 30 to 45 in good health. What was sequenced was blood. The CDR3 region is CASSLNGRTYGYTF. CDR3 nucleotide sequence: TGTGCCAGCAGCCTCAATGGACGGACCTATGGCTACACCTTC.